Below, 14 T cell receptor beta chains from the same sample are listed, as sequenced in a study of T cell repertoires in cytomegalovirus infection. These receptors are not linked to any known antigen. TCRdb re-derived calls from the reads in MiXCR, one entry per CDR3 protein. The table records about 830,000 distinct CDR3 sequences, about 30% of them present only once. Sequencing was performed on cultured CD8+ T cells from PBMCs, taken from culture after CMV antigen stimulation. These TCRs come from a human donor in good health (CMV status not recorded). Some clones in this sample may be carry-over from other donors' samples.

Many counts were recorded for this clonotype. The chain recombines TRBV7-2 with TRBJ1-2; 10 bases line up with TRBD1. Germline CDR1 and CDR2: SGHTA and FQGNSA. The CDR3 has 15 amino acids. Trimming at V came to 4 bases and at J to 3 bases, leaving 5 bases not matched to a gene. DNA for the CDR3: TGTGCCAGCAGCTATGGGACAGGGGAACACTATGGCTACACCTTC. Protein product: CASSYGTGEHYGYTF. Filled out from reference TRBV7-2 and TRBJ1-2, the complete variable domain reads GAGVSQSPSNKVTEKGKDVELRCDPISGHTALYWYRQSLGQGLEFLIYFQGNSAPDKSGLPSDRFSAERTGGSVSTLTIQRTQQEDSAVYLCASSYGTGEHYGYTFGSGTRLTVV.

The chain joins TRBV28 to TRBJ2-4; 8 bases align to TRBD1. The trim removed 6 bases at V and 6 bases at J, leaving 10 bases unmatched. CDR1 is MDHEN and CDR2 is SYDVKM in the germline V gene. The length of the CDR3 is 15 residues. This CDR3 reads CASSQPGGVGNIQYF. The DNA for the CDR3 is TGTGCCAGCAGCCAGCCAGGGGGCGTAGGAAACATTCAGTACTTC.

CDR3 nucleotides: TGCAGCGTTGATGGAATGAACACTGAAGCTTTCTTT. Its translation is CSVDGMNTEAFF. The gene calls are TRBV29-1 and TRBJ1-1; unclear D gene. The V and J ends lost 3 bases and 0 bases respectively, with 5 bases between them. The CDR3 has 12 amino acids. Per the germline V gene, CDR1 is SQVTM and CDR2 is ANQGSEA.

V and J are TRBV10-2 and TRBJ1-3, with a tentative D call TRBD1 (6 bases). The germline V gene has CDR1 WSHSY and CDR2 SAAADI. This CDR3 contains 14 residues. V was shortened by 3 bases and J by 7 bases, with 13 bases between the two germline ends. CDR3 coding DNA: TGCGCCAGCAGTGAAGGGGGGTTCCGGAACACCATATATTTT. This sequence encodes CASSEGGFRNTIYF.

The rearrangement joins TRBV15 to TRBJ1-2; 10 bases fit TRBD1. Germline assignment: CDR1 LNHNV and CDR2 YYDKDF (reference sequence). The V gene end was trimmed by 7 bases and the J gene end by 7 bases; junction bases not matched to a gene: 9. This CDR3 has 14 residues. The CDR3, as DNA: TGTGCCACCAACCCCGGACAGGGGGAGGTTGGCTACACCTTC. Translated, it gives CATNPGQGEVGYTF.

The genes are TRBV9 and TRBJ2-2; TRBD1 aligns across 8 bases. V lost 3 bases to trimming and J lost 2 bases; unmatched junction nucleotides: 12. The CDR3 contains 18 residues. Germline values: CDR1 SGDLS, CDR2 YYNGEE. The CDR3 protein is CASSGYGQGGSNTGELFF. The CDR3 coding sequence is TGTGCCAGCAGCGGATACGGACAGGGAGGTTCCAACACCGGGGAGCTGTTTTTT. The entire variable domain, with the rest obtained from reference TRBV9 and TRBJ2-2, is as follows: DSGVTQTPKHLITATGQRVTLRCSPRSGDLSVYWYQQSLDQGLQFLIQYYNGEERAKGNILERFSAQQFPDLHSELNLSSLELGDSALYFCASSGYGQGGSNTGELFFGEGSRLTVL.

This clonotype was seen many times. This chain links TRBV7-6 with TRBJ1-2; D may be TRBD1 (6 bases). V was clipped by 2 bases and J by 4 bases, with 11 bases between them. Germline lookup yields CDR1 SGHVS and CDR2 FNYEAQ. The CDR3 contains 14 residues. The CDR3 sequence is CASSLSIGGYGYTF. The CDR3 nucleotides read TGTGCCAGCAGCTTATCGATAGGGGGCTATGGCTACACCTTC.

This clonotype was seen more than once but under ten times. The chain employs TRBV27 and TRBJ2-3; a weak D match, TRBD1 (5 bases). Per germline, CDR1 MNHEY and CDR2 SMNVEV (reference sequence). This CDR3 has 19 residues. Trimming left V 0 bases short and J 2 bases short, with 21 bases between. CDR3 DNA sequence: TGTGCCAGCAGTTTATCCCTTCCGGGTGTGACAGAAACCACAGATACGCAGTATTTT. It is translated as CASSLSLPGVTETTDTQYF.

The rearrangement joins TRBV19 to TRBJ1-2; D may be TRBD1 (5 bases). The CDR3 has 14 amino acids. The germline CDR1 and CDR2 sequences are LNHDA and SQIVND (reference sequence). Deletions cut 5 bases from V and 4 bases from J, with 14 bases between. CDR3 in DNA: TGTGCCAGTAGTCCTCCGGGGGAGGCCTATGGCTACACCTTC. Translating gives CASSPPGEAYGYTF. The entire variable domain, with the rest obtained from reference TRBV19 and TRBJ1-2, is as follows: DGGITQSPKYLFRKEGQNVTLSCEQNLNHDAMYWYRQDPGQGLRLIYYSQIVNDFQKGDIAEGYSVSREKKESFPLTVTSAQKNPTAFYLCASSPPGEAYGYTFGSGTRLTVV.

The chain employs TRBV7-6 and TRBJ2-1; D call uncertain. The V gene's germline CDR1 is SGHVS and CDR2 FNYEAQ. CDR3 length: 13 residues. The ends were cut back, 1 base at V and 6 bases at J, with 7 bases in the middle. Here the CDR3 reads CASSLGFANEQFF. The CDR3 DNA reads TGTGCCAGCAGCTTAGGTTTCGCCAATGAGCAGTTCTTC.

The gene calls are TRBV28 and TRBJ1-4; 7 nucleotides line up with TRBD1. Germline CDR1 is MDHEN and CDR2 is SYDVKM. The CDR3 sequence is 13 residues long. J was trimmed by 7 bases and V by 8 bases; bases with no gene match: 7. CDR3 nucleotide sequence: TGTGCCAGCGGGATAGGGGGCGGTGAAAAACTGTTTTTT. This translates into CASGIGGGEKLFF.

In this sample, this clonotype turned up once. J is TRBJ1-1 and V is TRBV20-1, with a tentative D call TRBD1 (5 bases). Per the germline V gene, CDR1 is DFQATT and CDR2 is SNEGSKA (reference sequence). With 1 base removed from V and 4 bases from J, the gap between germline ends came to 10 bases. The CDR3 is 13 residues long. The CDR3 DNA sequence: TGCAGTGCTAGAGTTAGGGGATTCACTGAAGCTTTCTTT. Translation gives CSARVRGFTEAFF.

This clonotype has a handful of counts. The chain combines TRBV19 with TRBJ1-2; TRBD1 matches 9 bases. Germline V gene lookup returns CDR1 LNHDA and CDR2 SQIVND (reference sequence). Germline trimming cut 7 bases from V and 8 bases from J; bases unmatched to any gene: 8. The CDR3 covers 13 residues. CDR3 DNA: TGTGCCAGTAATGACGGGACAGGGAAAGGCTACACCTTC. Translated, it gives CASNDGTGKGYTF.

The V call is TRBV4-3, the J call TRBJ2-3, with 11 positions matching TRBD2. CDR1 LGHNA and CDR2 YSLEER come from the germline V gene. The CDR3 extends over 17 amino acids. The J segment lost 4 bases and the V segment lost 4 bases, leaving 10 bases of the junction unmatched. CDR3 sequence reads: CASSPGTSGIRADTQYF. Written as DNA, the CDR3 is TGCGCCAGCAGCCCAGGGACTAGCGGTATTCGTGCAGATACGCAGTATTTT.